This entry lists 27 T cell receptor beta chains sequenced from one sample in a study of blood T cell repertoires in COVID-19. The data were produced by immunoSEQ multiplex PCR, yet TCRdb's version contains in-frame clones alone and is incomplete. The table has 55,000 or so clones, approximately 87% seen once. The sequenced material came from peripheral blood. The receptors stem from a man aged 60 to 75 with active or convalescent COVID-19.

The chain links TRBV5-4 to TRBJ1-2; D is perhaps TRBD1 (5 bases). This CDR3 is 14 amino acids long. The germline V and J ends were trimmed by 3 bases and 4 bases, with 13 bases remaining between them. Germline V gene lookup returns CDR1 SGHNT and CDR2 YYREEE (reference sequence). DNA of the CDR3: TGTGCCAGCAGCTCCCCACAGGCGGTCTATGGCTACACCTTC. It codes for CASSSPQAVYGYTF. Full variable domain (remainder filled in from reference TRBV5-4 and TRBJ1-2): ETGVTQSPTHLIKTRGQQVTLRCSSQSGHNTVSWYQQALGQGPQFIFQYYREEENGRGNFPPRFSGLQFPNYSSELNVNALELDDSALYLCASSSPQAVYGYTFGSGTRLTVV.

The chain is built from TRBV6-5 and TRBJ2-1; D unclear. Germline CDR1 and CDR2: MNHEY and SVGAGI. V shed 3 bases and J shed 1 base, with 7 bases lying between them. This CDR3 has 14 residues. As DNA, the CDR3 is TGTGCCAGCAGTTATCGCCAGTCCTACAATGAGCAGTTCTTC. Translation: CASSYRQSYNEQFF.

V gene TRBV6-6 combines with J gene TRBJ1-2, with no clear D. CDR1 and CDR2 (germline): MNHNY, SVGAGI (reference sequence). The germline V and J ends were trimmed by 6 bases and 3 bases, with 8 bases remaining between them. The CDR3 runs 12 residues. CDR3 loop: CASRTGYYGYTF. Written as DNA, the CDR3 is TGTGCCAGCAGAACGGGGTACTATGGCTACACCTTC.

The genes are TRBV19 and TRBJ2-2, with 7 bases lining up with TRBD1. The germline V gene has CDR1 LNHDA and CDR2 SQIVND (reference sequence). Trimming took 9 bases from V and 5 from J; bases not matched to a gene: 6. The CDR3 totals 13 residues. The CDR3 loop reads CASRTRGTGELFF. In DNA, the CDR3 is TGTGCCAGCCGAACCAGGGGGACCGGGGAGCTGTTTTTT.

This clone was picked up one time. The rearrangement joins TRBV6-5 to TRBJ1-3; 7 nucleotides match TRBD1. Trimming took 8 bases from V and 0 from J; bases not matched to a gene: 4. The length of the CDR3 is 14 residues. CDR1 and CDR2 (germline): MNHEY, SVGAGI. This CDR3 reads CASGGQHSGNTIYF. The CDR3, as DNA: TGTGCCAGCGGGGGACAGCACTCTGGAAACACCATATATTTT.

The V gene is TRBV27, the J gene TRBJ1-5; no definite D call. This CDR3 comprises 14 residues. Trimming removed 2 bases from V and 2 bases from J, with 7 bases in between. Germline V gives CDR1 MNHEY, CDR2 SMNVEV (reference sequence). CDR3 amino acids: CASSLIQGNQPQHF. In DNA form, the CDR3 reads TGTGCCAGCAGTTTAATCCAGGGCAATCAGCCCCAGCATTTT.

V is TRBV5-1 and J is TRBJ2-2; D is possibly TRBD1 (5 bases). V shed 2 bases and J shed 4 bases, with 18 bases lying between them. Germline CDR1 reads SGHRS; CDR2 reads YFSETQ. The CDR3 consists of 17 residues. The CDR3 region has the DNA TGCGCCAGCAGCTTTGGACATGATCCATCAGGCACCGGGGAGCTGTTTTTT. It translates to CASSFGHDPSGTGELFF.

The chain joins TRBV3-1 (or the pseudogene TRBV3-2) to TRBJ1-3, with a weak D call TRBD1 (6 bases). The CDR3 extends over 15 amino acids. The germline V gene has CDR1 LGHDT and CDR2 YNNKEL (reference sequence). V was clipped by 1 base and J by 4 bases, with 11 bases between them. CDR3: CASSQGRQVGNTIYF. In DNA, the CDR3 is TGTGCCAGCAGCCAAGGCCGACAGGTCGGAAACACCATATATTTT.

The rearrangement joins TRBV15 to TRBJ1-1, with a possible D match to TRBD1 (5 bases). This CDR3 contains 14 residues. V lost 0 bases and J 10 bases, leaving 15 bases between the germline ends. The germline V gene encodes CDR1 LNHNV and CDR2 YYDKDF (reference sequence). The CDR3 sequence: CATSREGPQVGAFF. The DNA for the CDR3 is TGTGCCACCAGCAGAGAGGGCCCACAGGTCGGAGCTTTCTTT. The variable domain in full, completed from reference TRBV15 and TRBJ1-1, reads DAMVIQNPRYQVTQFGKPVTLSCSQTLNHNVMYWYQQKSSQAPKLLFHYYDKDFNNEADTPDNFQSRRPNTSFCFLDIRSPGLGDTAMYLCATSREGPQVGAFFGQGTRLTVV.

This chain joins TRBV19 and TRBJ2-1; TRBD2 matches at 7 bases. CDR1 is LNHDA, CDR2 SQIVND, per germline (reference sequence). V shed 3 bases and J 4 bases; nucleotides not matched to a gene: 6. This CDR3 region has 15 residues. CDR3 sequence: CASSITAGFYNEQFF. The CDR3 region has the DNA TGTGCCAGTAGTATTACAGCGGGGTTTTACAATGAGCAGTTCTTC. Full variable domain (remainder filled in from reference TRBV19 and TRBJ2-1): DGGITQSPKYLFRKEGQNVTLSCEQNLNHDAMYWYRQDPGQGLRLIYYSQIVNDFQKGDIAEGYSVSREKKESFPLTVTSAQKNPTAFYLCASSITAGFYNEQFFGPGTRLTVL.

The chain employs TRBV28 and TRBJ1-5, with D perhaps TRBD1 (6 bases). There are 14 residues in the CDR3. The germline gives CDR1 MDHEN, CDR2 SYDVKM. Trimming cost V 5 bases and J 5 bases, with 13 bases left between them. The CDR3 bases are TGTGCCAGCAGTCCACAGGGATCGCATCAGCCCCAGCATTTT. Translating gives CASSPQGSHQPQHF.

This clone was detected only a few times. The CDR3 is CASSRGQGFPYSNQPQHF. The CDR3 DNA is TGTGCCAGCAGCCGTGGACAGGGGTTCCCTTATAGCAATCAGCCCCAGCATTTT. The V call is TRBV6-2 or TRBV6-3, the J call TRBJ1-5; TRBD1 matches at 9 bases. J gave up 0 bases and V 6 bases, and 12 bases lay outside the gene matches. Looked up from germline, CDR1 is MNHEY and CDR2 is SVGEGT. This CDR3 contains 18 residues.

The chain carries TRBV3-1 (or the pseudogene TRBV3-2) and TRBJ2-7; D is unclear. Trimming left V 4 bases short and J 0 bases short, with 4 bases between. The CDR3 totals 12 residues. Germline assignment: CDR1 LGHDT and CDR2 YNNKEL (reference sequence). This CDR3 reads CASSLRSYEQYF. The CDR3 DNA reads as TGTGCCAGCAGCCTCCGCTCCTACGAGCAGTACTTC.

J is TRBJ2-3 and V is TRBV5-1, with 10 bases identical to TRBD2. The ends lost 0 bases at V and 1 base at J; junction bases unmatched: 2. The CDR3 is made up of 16 amino acids. The germline V gene has CDR1 SGHRS and CDR2 YFSETQ. This CDR3 reads CASSLALAGGTDTQYF. The DNA for the CDR3 is TGCGCCAGCAGCTTGGCTCTAGCGGGGGGCACAGATACGCAGTATTTT.

The rearrangement uses TRBV11-3 and TRBJ2-2, with a tentative D call TRBD2 (6 bases). This CDR3 spans 14 amino acids. Germline V gene sequence: CDR1 SGHNT, CDR2 YENEEA. V was shortened by 5 bases and J by 3 bases, with 10 bases between the two germline ends. This chain's CDR3 is CASSTGLYTGELFF. The CDR3 DNA is TGTGCCAGCAGCACGGGACTGTACACCGGGGAGCTGTTTTTT.

The V call is TRBV5-1, the J call TRBJ2-3, with 9 bases that match TRBD1. This CDR3 region has 15 residues. CDR1 is SGHRS and CDR2 is YFSETQ in the germline V gene. V dropped 5 bases and J dropped 2; count of bases not matched to a gene: 6. The CDR3 DNA follows: TGCGCCAGCAGTCGGACAGGGGACTTCACAGATACGCAGTATTTT. This sequence encodes CASSRTGDFTDTQYF.

V and J are TRBV18 and TRBJ2-5, with D perhaps matching TRBD2 (6 bases). CDR3 length equals 16 residues. Germline-derived CDR1 and CDR2 are KGHSH and LQKENI. Trimming took off 1 base at V and 5 bases at J, with 17 bases between the two ends. CDR3 region: CASSPRAEGPGETQYF. CDR3 DNA sequence: TGTGCCAGCTCACCACGAGCGGAGGGGCCGGGGGAGACCCAGTACTTC.

This sequence joins TRBV5-1 and TRBJ2-2, with D tentatively TRBD2 (6 bases). Germline V gene data show CDR1 as SGHRS and CDR2 as YFSETQ. The V end lost 0 bases, the J end lost 7 bases, and 10 bases lay between the germline ends. CDR3 size: 14 residues. CDR3 in DNA: TGCGCCAGCAGCTTGGCCGGGGGTTACGGGGAGCTGTTTTTT. Residues: CASSLAGGYGELFF.

V gene TRBV11-2 combines with J gene TRBJ1-5; 7 bases fit TRBD1. Germline V gene data show CDR1 as SGHAT and CDR2 as FQNNGV. The CDR3 consists of 14 residues. V shed 4 bases and J 5 bases; nucleotides not matched to a gene: 5. CDR3 in DNA: TGTGCCAGCAGCTCCGGGACAGCTGATCAGCCCCAGCATTTT. It is translated as CASSSGTADQPQHF.

The chain has TRBV7-8 and TRBJ1-1; D gene unclear. The germline V gene has CDR1 SGHVS and CDR2 FQNEAQ. Trimming cost V 5 bases and J 5 bases, with 12 bases left between them. The CDR3 spans 13 residues. The chain's CDR3 is CASSPLLRTEAFF. CDR3 bases: TGTGCCAGCAGCCCCCTTTTGAGAACTGAAGCTTTCTTT.

CDR3 sequence: CSASPRVEQFF. In DNA form, the CDR3 reads TGCAGTGCTAGCCCGAGGGTTGAGCAGTTCTTC. The rearrangement links TRBV20-1 to TRBJ2-1; D might be TRBD2 (5 bases). The length of the CDR3 is 11 residues. From germline, CDR1 is DFQATT and CDR2 SNEGSKA (reference sequence). Trimming left V 3 bases short and J 9 bases short, with 9 bases between.

This clone was seen only once. The chain joins TRBV7-8 to TRBJ1-1, with D possibly matching TRBD1 (5 bases). V lost 3 bases and J 1 base, leaving 6 bases between the germline ends. The CDR3 spans 13 residues. Germline V CDR1 and CDR2: SGHVS, FQNEAQ. The CDR3: CASSFTGNTEAFF. The CDR3 coding sequence is TGTGCCAGCAGCTTTACAGGGAACACTGAAGCTTTCTTT.

This clone was seen just once. The V and J genes are TRBV14 and TRBJ2-3; 8 bases fit TRBD2. The germline V gene has CDR1 SGHDN and CDR2 FVKESK. Trimming cost V 5 bases and J 2 bases; bases outside gene matches: 3. The length of the CDR3 is 14 residues. The CDR3 DNA reads TGTGCCAGCAGCATGCGGGGGGTCACAGATACGCAGTATTTT. As protein: CASSMRGVTDTQYF.

This sequence joins TRBV3-1 (or the pseudogene TRBV3-2) and TRBJ1-2; D might be TRBD1 (6 bases). Germline CDR1 reads LGHDT; CDR2 reads YNNKEL (reference sequence). The germline V and J ends were trimmed by 4 bases and 7 bases, with 19 bases remaining between them. The CDR3 has 15 amino acids. DNA of the CDR3: TGTGCCAGCAGCCCCTCGGTGGGGGGGGCGCTTGGCTACACCTTC. Translating gives CASSPSVGGALGYTF.

The chain couples TRBV24-1 to TRBJ2-1; perhaps TRBD2 as D (6 bases). The CDR3 is 16 residues long. Germline V CDR1 and CDR2: KGHDR, SFDVKD. Deletions cut 0 bases from V and 4 bases from J, with 12 bases between. The CDR3 nucleotides are TGTGCCACCAGTGATTTGAGAGTTGGGAGGTACAATGAGCAGTTCTTC. Translation: CATSDLRVGRYNEQFF.

This rearrangement joins TRBV7-2 to TRBJ2-5; 9 nucleotides line up with TRBD2. The CDR3 length is 19 residues. CDR1 and CDR2 from the germline V gene are SGHTA and FQGNSA. V was clipped by 4 bases and J by 2 bases; unmatched bases: 17. The CDR3 loop reads CASSSRSSGGAGRQETQYF. In DNA form, the CDR3 reads TGTGCCAGCAGCTCCCGGAGTAGCGGGGGAGCAGGTCGGCAAGAGACCCAGTACTTC.

The chain joins TRBV7-2 to TRBJ1-2, with unresolved D. Germline V gives CDR1 SGHTA, CDR2 FQGNSA. The V and J ends lost 5 bases and 6 bases respectively, with 19 bases between them. The CDR3 sequence is 15 residues long. CDR3 amino acids: CASSTQINEVHGYTF. The CDR3, as DNA: TGTGCCAGCAGCACCCAGATTAACGAGGTGCATGGCTACACCTTC.